Included here is one T cell receptor beta chain sequence, with context. What it recognizes is unknown. The immunoSEQ assay was version 4, run in survey mode. Data came from immunoSEQ multiplex PCR; TCRdb stores just in-frame clones and leaves some out. The profile shows some 41,000 clones, around 90% of them singletons. The V gene's germline CDR1 is WNHNN and CDR2 SYGVQD (reference sequence). Unmatched junction bases numbered 10, after V lost 6 bases and J lost 8 bases. This CDR3 contains 15 residues. Cells were stimulated nonspecifically with anti-CD3/anti-CD28 magnetic beads. Responding CD4+ T cells were sorted by upregulation of both CD40 ligand and CD69. This sample was taken from a study of persistence of HIV-infected CD4 T cells. Study-wide background: Median time on suppressive ART was 7 to 9 years. Study outcomes and limitations: Bulk TCR data could not be restricted to HIV-1-infected CMV-responding cells.

The chain couples TRBV10-1 to TRBJ2-1; 10 positions match TRBD2. The sample in question was CD4+ T cells sorted from PBMCs after roughly 20-hour stimulation, obtained from a patient who received antiretroviral therapy. The clonotype was recovered from an adult man with HIV who was CMV-seropositive. DNA for the CDR3: TGCGCCAGCAGCTCCGGGAGCGGGGGGGCCGATGAGCAGTTCTTC. Translated: CASSSGSGGADEQFF.